This T cell receptor (beta chain) was profiled in a study of T cell responses to AZD1222 COVID-19 vaccine (dated by TCRdb to the early 2020s). Broadly, across the study: AZD1222 recipients with second doses at about 4 weeks or about 12 weeks were pooled, because spike-specific TCR depth and breadth did not differ between schedules. A total of approximately 230 trial participants underwent TCR sequencing, of whom 200 to 220 received two doses of AZD1222 and some 25 received two doses of the MenACWY control vaccine. Trial participants were enrolled by age into subgroups of 18-55, 56-69 and 70-plus years, and around 140, 26 and 57 TCR-sequenced participants, respectively, were included in these subgroups.

The CDR3 measures 13 amino acids from cysteine to phenylalanine. The retained sequence is limited to the CDR3, 39 bases, with the frame set at the first base. Trimming costs V 3 bases and J 5 bases, and their ends lie 10 bases apart. According to the germline V gene (reference sequence), CDR1 reads MNHEY and CDR2 reads SMNVEV. On the study overall, not on this receptor specifically: A significant rise in spike-specific TCR breadth and depth was observed after two AZD1222 doses relative to day 0 and relative to MenACWY recipients. The whole spike protein was spanned by vaccine-associated CD4 TCRs, and dominant responses were seen in regions 160-218 and 743-854. Conclusions about previously exposed vaccinees are limited, since just five or six AZD1222 recipients were seropositive for SARS-CoV-2 at baseline. Participants were mostly white British and included more females than males, and it was suggested by the authors that clonal diversity may have been underestimated. Because no day 14 peak-response samples were available, repertoires were characterized only after the peak T cell response. Nearly half of unique spike-specific TCRs reportedly recognized epitopes outside regions mutated in the B.1.351 and B.1.1.7 variants. The 56-69-year group was small, and its depth increase did not reach significance, likely because of low power.

The CDR3 regions of human TCRbeta chains were analyzed by immunosequencing. Turning to the authors' computational methods: TCRs in the repertoires were matched against a reference library of SARS-CoV-2-specific TCRs that had been generated with the MIRA antigen-specificity platform. Breadth was defined as the fraction of unique TCRs that were SARS-CoV-2-associated. Depth was defined as the fraction of total T cells that were SARS-CoV-2-associated. Using the MIRA data, every spike-specific TCR was mapped to the spike region that the TCR reacted to and assigned to either a CD4 or a CD8 class. Log10-transformed breadth and depth values were compared by one-way ANOVA with Sidak's multiple comparisons tests. TCRdb took over this immuneACCESS table, retaining in-frame rearrangements with V and J assigned. Such tables are incomplete; in checked studies, under half of the missing clones stem from an unresolved V gene, and the remainder is unexplained. V and J calls and clone size are those listed in that table; D and trimming were worked out from the DNA. The sample table holds 140,000 to 150,000 clones, of which roughly 87% were seen once. The top ten constitute 4.5% to 6.5% of the sample.

The time point label here, explained by the study, means: baseline before first vaccination. Samples from vaccinated people were obtained from the UK trials COV001 and COV002, which included a single-blind randomized controlled phase 2/3 trial of AZD1222 (ChAdOx1 nCoV-19) in healthy adults. Trial participant PBMC samples were collected at day 0 and day 28 after the second dose for TCRbeta chain sequencing. This clone appeared once. Its antigen specificity is not known. Base quality data are lacking; no much larger clone is found one base away. Other DNA variants within this sample encode the same CDR3.

The input for sequencing was peripheral blood, taken on day 0 of AZD1222 vaccination. The source is an adult in good health. The V and J segments used are TRBV27 and TRBJ2-5, with TRBD2 perhaps the D gene, on 5 matching bases. Read as DNA, the sequence is TGTGCCAGCAGTTTGAGGGTCGGGGAGACCCAGTACTTC. The translation is CASSLRVGETQYF.